What follows describes a single TCR beta chain. The antigen remains undetermined. This entry comes from a study of cytomegalovirus exposure and HLA in healthy donors. On the study more broadly: Unique TCR beta sequences numbering about 100 million came from 150 million to 200 million T cells in an earlier analysis.

Vbeta (60) and Jbeta (13) primers were used in the PCR. Some clones are missing from TCRdb's copy, which holds only in-frame ones; the method was immunoSEQ multiplex PCR. The sample has 130,000 to 150,000 clones, about 70% seen once. The CDR3 contains 15 residues. Germline trimming cut 6 bases from V and 8 bases from J; bases unmatched to any gene: 9. Germline V gives CDR1 KGHSH, CDR2 LQKENI. Notes on the study in general: It was confirmed in vitro that a few of the CMV-associated chains were specific for CMV antigens. Sequencing likely caused a cluster of highly shared sequence variants. The classifier reportedly diagnosed cytomegalovirus status with high specificity and sensitivity.

This TCR was sampled from a man aged 60 to 69 in good health and CMV-seronegative. Material: PBMCs. The chain links TRBV18 to TRBJ1-4; 10 bases line up with TRBD1. DNA for the CDR3: TGTGCCAGCTCCCCCTGGGGACAGGGGAACGAAAAACTGTTTTTT. This codes for CASSPWGQGNEKLFF.